These 17 T cell receptor beta chains originate from one sample sequenced in a study of blood T cell repertoires in COVID-19. Method: immunoSEQ multiplex PCR; TCRdb's copy keeps in-frame clones and lacks some. The repertoire has 350,000 to 400,000 clones, 75% to 90% of them found once; the top ten carry 1%. The sample consisted of PBMCs or T cells enriched from blood (not recorded which). These receptors were obtained from a man aged 18 to 35 who had recovered from COVID-19.

The chain joins TRBV7-9 to TRBJ1-5; no reliable D call. The CDR3 extends over 16 amino acids. V gave up 1 base and J gave up 6 bases, with 16 bases separating them. CDR1 and CDR2 from the germline V gene are SEHNR and FQNEAQ (reference sequence). Here the CDR3 DNA reads TGTGCCAGCAGCTTAGAATTGGGCACCACTCGTCAGCCCCAGCATTTT. Amino acid sequence: CASSLELGTTRQPQHF.

V gene TRBV7-2 combines with J gene TRBJ1-1; 7 bases are a match to TRBD1. After removal of 6 bases from V and 1 base from J, the junction contained 5 bases not matched to a gene. Germline V gene sequence: CDR1 SGHTA, CDR2 FQGNSA. The CDR3 has 14 residues. This CDR3 reads CASRRDRQNTEAFF. The CDR3, as DNA: TGTGCCAGCAGGCGGGACAGACAGAACACTGAAGCTTTCTTT.

The rearrangement links TRBV27 to TRBJ2-2; maybe TRBD2 (5 bases). Between the trimmed V and J ends, which lost 6 bases and 0 bases, there was a span of 14 bases. Germline assignment: CDR1 MNHEY and CDR2 SMNVEV (reference sequence). This CDR3 is 16 amino acids long. The CDR3 here is CASRVQTNPNTGELFF. CDR3 bases: TGTGCCAGCAGGGTACAGACTAATCCGAACACCGGGGAGCTGTTTTTT.

A remark on this clone: The germline gene is not matched at one end of the junction; a read error may be the cause. The chain links TRBV6-5 to TRBJ2-1; 8 bases agree with TRBD1. The germline CDR1 and CDR2 sequences are MNHEY and SVGAGI. The CDR3 is made up of 12 amino acids. CDR3 DNA sequence: TGTGCCAGCAGTTACCCGGACAGGGAAATGATCTTC. It yields the protein CASSYPDREMIF.

J is TRBJ2-3 and V is TRBV30; D remains unclear. The V gene lost 2 bases and the J gene lost 6 bases, with 6 bases spanning the gap. Germline CDR1 and CDR2: GTSNPN and SVGIG (reference sequence). The CDR3 length is 11 residues. The CDR3 region has the DNA TGTGCCTGGAGTCCCCTTGATACGCAGTATTTT. It codes for CAWSPLDTQYF.

A few counts support this clone. J is TRBJ1-6 and V is TRBV3-1 (or the pseudogene TRBV3-2), with D unresolved. The CDR3 totals 14 residues. Germline loops: CDR1 LGHDT, CDR2 YNNKEL (reference sequence). Trimming left V 0 bases short and J 7 bases short, with 7 bases between. The CDR3 sequence is CASSQEAANSPLHF. In nucleotides, the CDR3 is TGTGCCAGCAGCCAAGAGGCGGCAAATTCACCCCTCCACTTT.

The chain couples TRBV15 to TRBJ2-1; TRBD2 is a possible D gene (7 bases). The V end lost 5 bases, the J end lost 4 bases, and 18 bases lay between the germline ends. The germline CDR1 and CDR2 sequences are LNHNV and YYDKDF (reference sequence). The CDR3 is 16 amino acids. DNA of the CDR3: TGTGCCACCAGCGGTAAGGGGGGGGCTGGATACAATGAGCAGTTCTTC. The encoded protein is CATSGKGGAGYNEQFF.

The gene calls are TRBV7-9 and TRBJ2-1; 7 bases are shared with TRBD1. The CDR3 extends over 16 amino acids. The germline V gene has CDR1 SEHNR and CDR2 FQNEAQ (reference sequence). The ends lost 5 bases at V and 7 bases at J; junction bases unmatched: 14. The CDR3 region has the DNA TGTGCCAGCAGCGCTCTGACAGGGATGGGCGGGAATGAGCAGTTCTTC. It translates to CASSALTGMGGNEQFF.

This clone was seen a few times. Other DNA variants within this sample encode the same CDR3. This chain links TRBV6-2 or TRBV6-3 with TRBJ1-5, with 7 bases that match TRBD1. CDR1 is MNHEY and CDR2 is SVGEGT in the germline V gene. The CDR3 has 15 residues. V shed 2 bases, J shed 3 bases, and the junction held 4 bases outside the gene matches. The CDR3 DNA sequence: TGTGCCAGCAGTTACGGAGGGGGCAACAATCAGCCCCAGCATTTT. Residues: CASSYGGGNNQPQHF.

The V and J genes are TRBV9 and TRBJ2-3; TRBD2 aligns across 7 bases. Germline V gene sequence: CDR1 SGDLS, CDR2 YYNGEE. V lost 4 bases and J lost 0; bases outside the gene matches: 5. There are 15 residues in the CDR3. The CDR3 here is CASSPERGSTDTQYF. The CDR3 DNA sequence: TGTGCCAGCAGCCCAGAGCGGGGTAGCACAGATACGCAGTATTTT. The complete variable domain, with remaining parts taken from reference TRBV9 and TRBJ2-3, reads DSGVTQTPKHLITATGQRVTLRCSPRSGDLSVYWYQQSLDQGLQFLIQYYNGEERAKGNILERFSAQQFPDLHSELNLSSLELGDSALYFCASSPERGSTDTQYFGPGTRLTVL.

This clone was observed once. The chain employs TRBV7-8 and TRBJ1-2; D remains unclear. In germline, CDR1 is SGHVS, CDR2 FQNEAQ. Trimming removed 1 base at V and 3 bases at J, with 6 bases between. This CDR3 has 13 residues. The CDR3 is CASSLVRDYGYTF. CDR3 nucleotides: TGTGCCAGCAGCTTAGTGAGGGACTATGGCTACACCTTC. Supplemented by reference TRBV7-8 and TRBJ1-2, the full variable domain reads GAGVSQSPRYKVAKRGQDVALRCDPISGHVSLFWYQQALGQGPEFLTYFQNEAQLDKSGLPSDRFFAERPEGSVSTLKIQRTQQEDSAVYLCASSLVRDYGYTFGSGTRLTVV.

This clone has only one observation. This chain links TRBV5-1 with TRBJ2-1; TRBD1 agrees at 7 bases. V was clipped by 0 bases and J by 7 bases; unmatched bases: 4. The CDR3 spans 14 residues. The V gene's germline CDR1 is SGHRS and CDR2 YFSETQ. The CDR3, as DNA: TGCGCCAGCAGCTTGGGACAGGGTTGGAATGAGCAGTTCTTC. It codes for CASSLGQGWNEQFF.

V usage is TRBV19 and J usage is TRBJ1-5; no reliable D call. With 6 bases removed from V and 9 bases from J, the gap between germline ends came to 12 bases. The CDR3 totals 12 residues. Germline loops: CDR1 LNHDA, CDR2 SQIVND (reference sequence). CDR3 coding DNA: TGTGCCAGTAGCTCCTCCCCGGGGCCCCAGCATTTT. Translated, it gives CASSSSPGPQHF.

The chain has TRBV13 and TRBJ2-1, with a weak D call TRBD1 (5 bases). Deletions cut 5 bases from V and 7 bases from J, with 12 bases between. The CDR3 extends over 13 amino acids. Germline V gene sequence: CDR1 PRHDT, CDR2 FYEKMQ (reference sequence). In DNA, the CDR3 is TGTGCCAGCAGCAGGGGTAGCAGGAATGAGCAGTTCTTC. Translation gives CASSRGSRNEQFF.

The rearrangement links TRBV5-1 to TRBJ1-5; TRBD1 is a possible D gene (6 bases). CDR3 length: 16 amino acids. The germline V and J ends were trimmed by 6 bases and 0 bases, with 16 bases remaining between them. Germline CDR1 is SGHRS and CDR2 is YFSETQ. DNA for the CDR3: TGCGCCAGCAAGCGAAGGACAGATTATAGCAATCAGCCCCAGCATTTT. Its translation is CASKRRTDYSNQPQHF. The full variable domain, rest sourced from reference TRBV5-1 and TRBJ1-5, is KAGVTQTPRYLIKTRGQQVTLSCSPISGHRSVSWYQQTPGQGLQFLFEYFSETQRNKGNFPGRFSGRQFSNSRSEMNVSTLELGDSALYLCASKRRTDYSNQPQHFGDGTRLSIL.

The CDR3 region has the DNA TGCGCCAGCAGCCAAGAGGGACAGAAAATGAACACTGAAGCTTTCTTT. It specifies CASSQEGQKMNTEAFF. The V gene is TRBV4-1, the J gene TRBJ1-1, with 7 bases identical to TRBD1. V lost 0 bases and J lost 0; bases outside the gene matches: 4. Per the germline V gene, CDR1 is MGHRA and CDR2 is YSYEKL. The CDR3 sequence is 16 residues long.

As concerns this clone: The identical CDR3 is also encoded by other nucleotide sequences in the sample. The chain links TRBV2 to TRBJ1-5; possibly TRBD1 for D (5 bases). Per germline, CDR1 SNHLY and CDR2 FYNNEI. CDR3 length equals 14 residues. V was shortened by 2 bases and J by 2 bases, with 7 bases between the two germline ends. The CDR3 bases are TGTGCCAGCAGTGAACGGGGGGGCAATCAGCCCCAGCATTTT. Translated, it gives CASSERGGNQPQHF.